This T cell receptor (beta chain) derives from a study of human T cells and chemical hapten exposure. On the study more broadly: Sensitization applied 2% DPC to roughly 2 cm by roughly 2 cm of upper inner arm skin. The patient population, which was mostly female, had alopecia areata, totalis or universalis.

TCRdb called the RACE reads again in MiXCR, with one record for every CDR3 protein. The table lists more than 250,000 distinct CDR3 sequences, approximately 8.4% of them singletons. The CDR3 runs to 18 residues. Trimming took 5 bases from V and 3 from J; bases not matched to a gene: 13. Regarding time point: pre-sensitization, week 0. Treatment meaning: therapeutic diphenylcyclopropenone sensitization with weekly scalp DPC. Total RNA was isolated from whole blood that had not been fractionated. The origin of this receptor is a middle-aged woman with alopecia areata. Some clones in this sample may be carry-over from other donors' samples. This material consisted of whole blood, taken in connection with sensitization to the hapten diphenylcyclopropenone (DPC). This rearrangement joins TRBV12-3 or TRBV12-4 to TRBJ1-6, with TRBD1 matching over 7 bases. In DNA, the CDR3 is TGTGCCAGCAGTGCGCATACAGGGGCGCTGGGCTATAATTCACCCCTCCACTTT. It translates to CASSAHTGALGYNSPLHF.